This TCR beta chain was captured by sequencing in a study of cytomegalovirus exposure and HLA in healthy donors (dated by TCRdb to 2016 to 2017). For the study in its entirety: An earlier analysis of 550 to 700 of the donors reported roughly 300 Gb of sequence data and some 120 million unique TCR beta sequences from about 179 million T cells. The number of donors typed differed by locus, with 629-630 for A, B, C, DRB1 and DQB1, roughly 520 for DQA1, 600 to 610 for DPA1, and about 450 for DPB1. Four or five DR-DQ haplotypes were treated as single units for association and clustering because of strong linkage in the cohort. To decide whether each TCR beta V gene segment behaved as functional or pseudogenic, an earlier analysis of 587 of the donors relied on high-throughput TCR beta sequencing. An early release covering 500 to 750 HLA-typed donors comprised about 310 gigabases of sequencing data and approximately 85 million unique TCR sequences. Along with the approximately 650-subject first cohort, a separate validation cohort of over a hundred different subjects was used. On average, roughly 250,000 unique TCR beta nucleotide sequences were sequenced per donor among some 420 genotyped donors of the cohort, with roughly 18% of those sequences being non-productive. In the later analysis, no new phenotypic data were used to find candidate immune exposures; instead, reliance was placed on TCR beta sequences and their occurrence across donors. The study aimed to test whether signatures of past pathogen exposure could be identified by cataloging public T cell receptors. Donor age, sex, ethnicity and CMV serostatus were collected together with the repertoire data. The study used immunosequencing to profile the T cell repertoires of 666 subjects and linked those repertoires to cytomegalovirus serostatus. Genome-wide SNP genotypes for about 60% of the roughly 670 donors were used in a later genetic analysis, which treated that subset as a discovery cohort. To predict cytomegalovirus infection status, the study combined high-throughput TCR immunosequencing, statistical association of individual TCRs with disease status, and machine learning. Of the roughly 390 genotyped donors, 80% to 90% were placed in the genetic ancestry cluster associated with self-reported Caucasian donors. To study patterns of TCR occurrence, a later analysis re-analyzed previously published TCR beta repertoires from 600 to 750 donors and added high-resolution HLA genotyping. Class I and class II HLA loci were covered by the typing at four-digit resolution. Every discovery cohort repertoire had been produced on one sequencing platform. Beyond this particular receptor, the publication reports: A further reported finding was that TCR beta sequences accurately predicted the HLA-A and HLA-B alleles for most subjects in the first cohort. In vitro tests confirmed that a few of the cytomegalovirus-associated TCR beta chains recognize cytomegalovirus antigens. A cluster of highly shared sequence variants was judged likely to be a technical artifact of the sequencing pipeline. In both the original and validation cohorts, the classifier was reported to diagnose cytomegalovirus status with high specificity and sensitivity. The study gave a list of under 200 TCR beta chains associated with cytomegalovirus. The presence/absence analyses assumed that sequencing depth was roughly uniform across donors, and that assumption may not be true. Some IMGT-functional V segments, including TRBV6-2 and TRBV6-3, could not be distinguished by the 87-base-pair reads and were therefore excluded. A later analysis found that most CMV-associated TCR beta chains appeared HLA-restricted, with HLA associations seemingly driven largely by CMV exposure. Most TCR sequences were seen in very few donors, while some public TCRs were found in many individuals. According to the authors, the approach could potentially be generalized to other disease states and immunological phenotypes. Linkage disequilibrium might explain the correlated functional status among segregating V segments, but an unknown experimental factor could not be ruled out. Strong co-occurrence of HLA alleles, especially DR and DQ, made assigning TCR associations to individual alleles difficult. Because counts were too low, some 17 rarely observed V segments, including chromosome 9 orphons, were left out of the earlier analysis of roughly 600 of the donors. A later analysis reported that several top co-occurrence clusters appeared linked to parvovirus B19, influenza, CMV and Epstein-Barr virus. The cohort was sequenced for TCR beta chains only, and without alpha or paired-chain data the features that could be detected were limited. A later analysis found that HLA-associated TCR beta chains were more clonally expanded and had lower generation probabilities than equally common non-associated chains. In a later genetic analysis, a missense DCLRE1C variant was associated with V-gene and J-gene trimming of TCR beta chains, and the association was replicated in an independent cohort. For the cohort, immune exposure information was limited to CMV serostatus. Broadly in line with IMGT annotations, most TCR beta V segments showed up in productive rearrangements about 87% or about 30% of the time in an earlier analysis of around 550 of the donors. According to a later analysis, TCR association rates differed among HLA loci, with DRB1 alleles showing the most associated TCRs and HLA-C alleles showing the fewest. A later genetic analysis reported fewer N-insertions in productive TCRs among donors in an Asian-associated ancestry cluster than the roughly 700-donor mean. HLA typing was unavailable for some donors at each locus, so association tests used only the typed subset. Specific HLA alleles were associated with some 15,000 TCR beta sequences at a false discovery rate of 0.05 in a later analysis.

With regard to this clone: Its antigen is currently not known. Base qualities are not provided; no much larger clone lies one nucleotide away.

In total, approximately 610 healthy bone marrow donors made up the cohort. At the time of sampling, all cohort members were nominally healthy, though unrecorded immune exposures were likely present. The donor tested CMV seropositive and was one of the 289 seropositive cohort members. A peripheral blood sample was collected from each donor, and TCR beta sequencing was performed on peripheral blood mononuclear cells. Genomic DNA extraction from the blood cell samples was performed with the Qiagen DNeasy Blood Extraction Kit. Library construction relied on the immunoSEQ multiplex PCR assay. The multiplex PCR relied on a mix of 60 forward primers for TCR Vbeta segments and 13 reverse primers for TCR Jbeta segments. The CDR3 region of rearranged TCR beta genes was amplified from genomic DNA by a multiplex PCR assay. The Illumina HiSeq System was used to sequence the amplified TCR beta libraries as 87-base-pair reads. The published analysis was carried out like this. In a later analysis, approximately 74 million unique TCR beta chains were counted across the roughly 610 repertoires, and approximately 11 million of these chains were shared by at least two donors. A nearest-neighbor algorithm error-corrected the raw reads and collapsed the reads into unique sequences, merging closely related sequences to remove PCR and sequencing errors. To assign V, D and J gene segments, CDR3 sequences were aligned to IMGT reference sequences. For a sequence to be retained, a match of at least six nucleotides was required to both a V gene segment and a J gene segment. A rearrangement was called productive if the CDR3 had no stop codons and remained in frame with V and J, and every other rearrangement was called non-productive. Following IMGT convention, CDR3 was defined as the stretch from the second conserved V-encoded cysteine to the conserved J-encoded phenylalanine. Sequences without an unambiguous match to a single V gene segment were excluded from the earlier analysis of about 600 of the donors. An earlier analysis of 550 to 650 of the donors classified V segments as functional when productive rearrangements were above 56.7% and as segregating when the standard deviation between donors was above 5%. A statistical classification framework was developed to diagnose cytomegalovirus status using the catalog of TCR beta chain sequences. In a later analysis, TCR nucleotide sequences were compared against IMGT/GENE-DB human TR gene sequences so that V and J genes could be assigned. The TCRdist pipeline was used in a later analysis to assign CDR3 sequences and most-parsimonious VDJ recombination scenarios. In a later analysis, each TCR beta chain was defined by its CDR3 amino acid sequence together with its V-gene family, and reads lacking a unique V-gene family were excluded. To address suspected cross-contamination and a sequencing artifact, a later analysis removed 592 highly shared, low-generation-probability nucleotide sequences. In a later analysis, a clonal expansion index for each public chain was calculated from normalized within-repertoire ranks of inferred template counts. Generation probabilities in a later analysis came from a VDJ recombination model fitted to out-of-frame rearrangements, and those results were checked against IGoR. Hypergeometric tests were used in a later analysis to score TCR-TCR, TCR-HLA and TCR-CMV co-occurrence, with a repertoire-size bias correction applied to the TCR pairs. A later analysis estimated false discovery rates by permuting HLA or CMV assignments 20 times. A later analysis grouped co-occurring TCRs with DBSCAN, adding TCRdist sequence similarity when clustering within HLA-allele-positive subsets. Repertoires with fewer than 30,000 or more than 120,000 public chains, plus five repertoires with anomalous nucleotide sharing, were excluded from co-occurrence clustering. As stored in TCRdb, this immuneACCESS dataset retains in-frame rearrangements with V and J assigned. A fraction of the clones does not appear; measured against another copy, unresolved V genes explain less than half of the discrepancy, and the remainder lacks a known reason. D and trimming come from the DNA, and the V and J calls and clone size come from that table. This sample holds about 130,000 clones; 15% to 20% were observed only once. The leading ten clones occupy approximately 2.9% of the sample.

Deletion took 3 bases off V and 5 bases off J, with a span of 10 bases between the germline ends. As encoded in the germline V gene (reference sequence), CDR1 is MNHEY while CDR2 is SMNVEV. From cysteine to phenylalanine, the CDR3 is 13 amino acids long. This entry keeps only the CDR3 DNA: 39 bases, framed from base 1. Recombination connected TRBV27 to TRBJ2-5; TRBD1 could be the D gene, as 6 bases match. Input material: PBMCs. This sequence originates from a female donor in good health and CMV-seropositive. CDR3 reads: CASSFWQGETQYF. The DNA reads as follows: TGTGCCAGCAGTTTCTGGCAGGGGGAGACCCAGTACTTC.